Here is one TCR beta chain with its context. The antigen is not known. This record comes from a study of cytomegalovirus exposure and HLA in healthy donors. General observations from the study: First-cohort TCR clusters tended to co-occur in the roughly 120 validation repertoires, a later analysis found.

Only in-frame clones appear in the TCRdb table, and some are missing; sequencing was by immunoSEQ multiplex PCR. The sample includes more than 110,000 clones, over 90% of them seen just once. V lost 7 bases and J lost 7, with 14 bases in between. Germline V lookup: CDR1 MDHEN, CDR2 SYDVKM. CDR3 size: 12 residues. The rearrangement links TRBV28 to TRBJ2-7; D is perhaps TRBD1 (6 bases). Sequencing was done on a sample of PBMCs. The clonotype originates from a man between 18 and 35 years old in good health and CMV-seropositive. The CDR3 loop is CASTPFQGEQYF. CDR3 bases: TGTGCCAGCACCCCCTTTCAGGGGGAGCAGTACTTC.